One and the same sample provided the 9 T cell receptor beta chains below, sequenced in a study of PD-1 blockade in classical Hodgkin lymphoma. Using immunoSEQ multiplex PCR, the repertoire was profiled, and TCRdb retains in-frame clones only, with some absent. The sample carries tens of thousands of clones, approximately 71% recorded once. Brentuximab vedotin exposure varied among the patients, all of whom had relapsed after autologous stem cell transplantation. Sequencing used peripheral blood mononuclear cells (PBMCs), obtained at baseline. All receptors derive from a human donor with classical Hodgkin lymphoma.

This sequence joins TRBV18 and TRBJ2-5; the D gene could be TRBD1 or TRBD2 (6 bases each). The CDR3 runs to 15 residues. CDR1 and CDR2 from the germline V gene are KGHSH and LQKENI. The V gene lost 3 bases and the J gene lost 5 bases, with 16 bases spanning the gap. CDR3 DNA sequence: TGTGCCAGCTCACCGGGTTGGGGGGCGCAGGAGACCCAGTACTTC. It codes for CASSPGWGAQETQYF.

This chain joins TRBV15 and TRBJ1-4; perhaps TRBD1 as D (5 bases). Trimming left V 3 bases short and J 0 bases short, with 11 bases between. This CDR3 region has 16 residues. Germline V CDR1 and CDR2: LNHNV, YYDKDF (reference sequence). CDR3 sequence reads: CATSSYGGATNEKLFF. The CDR3 DNA reads as TGTGCCACCAGCAGCTACGGGGGGGCAACTAATGAAAAACTGTTTTTT. The whole variable domain, remainder taken from reference TRBV15 and TRBJ1-4, is DAMVIQNPRYQVTQFGKPVTLSCSQTLNHNVMYWYQQKSSQAPKLLFHYYDKDFNNEADTPDNFQSRRPNTSFCFLDIRSPGLGDTAMYLCATSSYGGATNEKLFFGSGTQLSVL.

This clone was observed a few times. The gene calls are TRBV4-3 and TRBJ2-3, with D maybe TRBD2 (5 bases). This CDR3 is 14 amino acids long. Germline V gene sequence: CDR1 LGHNA, CDR2 YSLEER. Trimming shortened V by 5 bases and J by 4 bases, and 13 bases separated the two germline ends. The CDR3, as DNA: TGCGCCAGCAGCAAAGCGGTTTGGGCAGATACGCAGTATTTT. As protein: CASSKAVWADTQYF.

This chain connects TRBV7-9 to TRBJ2-5; D is undetermined. The CDR3 spans 13 residues. From germline, CDR1 is SEHNR and CDR2 FQNEAQ (reference sequence). The ends were cut back, 5 bases at V and 5 bases at J, with 12 bases in the middle. CDR3 bases: TGTGCCAGCAGCCCTGGGGTAGAGGAGACCCAGTACTTC. The encoded protein is CASSPGVEETQYF.

This sequence joins TRBV28 and TRBJ2-7, with D possibly matching TRBD1 (5 bases). V lost 10 bases and J 2 bases, leaving 24 bases between the germline ends. The CDR3 is 16 residues long. Per germline, CDR1 MDHEN and CDR2 SYDVKM. CDR3 nucleotide sequence: TGTGCCACCAGACGCCCTTCGGCAGGGCATCCCTACGAGCAGTACTTC. Amino acids: CATRRPSAGHPYEQYF.

The V and J genes are TRBV6-5 and TRBJ1-1; 7 nucleotides align to TRBD1. The length of the CDR3 is 14 residues. The germline V gene encodes CDR1 MNHEY and CDR2 SVGAGI. J was trimmed by 1 base and V by 5 bases; bases with no gene match: 4. DNA of the CDR3: TGTGCCAGCAGTAACAGGGGCGGGAACACTGAAGCTTTCTTT. Translating gives CASSNRGGNTEAFF.

The CDR3 DNA sequence: TGTGCCAGCAGCTTAGGGGGCAGAGAAGCTTTCTTT. Its protein is CASSLGGREAFF. The chain combines TRBV11-3 with TRBJ1-1; D might be TRBD1 (5 bases). In germline, CDR1 is SGHNT, CDR2 YENEEA. The CDR3 length is 12 residues. V was shortened by 1 base and J by 8 bases, with 8 bases between the two germline ends.

The chain recombines TRBV30 with TRBJ1-2, with 7 bases that match TRBD1. The CDR3 runs to 11 residues. The germline CDR1 and CDR2 sequences are GTSNPN and SVGIG (reference sequence). Trimming at V came to 4 bases and at J to 8 bases, leaving 4 bases not matched to a gene. As DNA, the CDR3 is TGTGCCTGGAAGACAGGGTACGGCTACACCTTC. This gives the protein CAWKTGYGYTF. Variable domain in full (rest from reference TRBV30 and TRBJ1-2): SQTIHQWPATLVQPVGSPLSLECTVEGTSNPNLYWYRQAAGRGLQLLFYSVGIGQISSEVPQNLSASRPQDRQFILSSKKLLLSDSGFYLCAWKTGYGYTFGSGTRLTVV.

The chain links TRBV18 to TRBJ2-1; D might be TRBD1 or TRBD2, each matching 7 bases. This CDR3 comprises 15 residues. Looked up from germline, CDR1 is KGHSH and CDR2 is LQKENI. V was pared by 4 bases and J by 5 bases, with 15 bases between. CDR3 in amino acids: CASSLIRGRDNEQFF. The DNA for the CDR3 is TGTGCCAGCTCACTCATCAGGGGGAGGGACAATGAGCAGTTCTTC. Together with reference TRBV18 and TRBJ2-1, the CDR3 gives the full variable domain: NAGVMQNPRHLVRRRGQEARLRCSPMKGHSHVYWYRQLPEEGLKFMVYLQKENIIDESGMPKERFSAEFPKEGPSILRIQQVVRGDSAAYFCASSLIRGRDNEQFFGPGTRLTVL.